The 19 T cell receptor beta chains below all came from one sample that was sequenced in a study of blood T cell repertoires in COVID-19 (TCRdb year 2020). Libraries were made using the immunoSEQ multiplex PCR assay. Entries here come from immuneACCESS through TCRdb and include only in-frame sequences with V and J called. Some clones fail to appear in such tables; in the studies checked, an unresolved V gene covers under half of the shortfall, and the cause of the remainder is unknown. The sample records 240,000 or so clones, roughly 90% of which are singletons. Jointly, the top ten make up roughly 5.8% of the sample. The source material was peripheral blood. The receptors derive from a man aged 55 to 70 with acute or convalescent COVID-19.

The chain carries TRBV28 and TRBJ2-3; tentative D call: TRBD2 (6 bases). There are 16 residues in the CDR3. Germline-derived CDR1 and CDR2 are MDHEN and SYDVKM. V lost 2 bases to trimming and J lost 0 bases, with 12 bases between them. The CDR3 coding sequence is TGTGCCAGCAGTTTAGCCCTAGCGATGAGCACAGATACGCAGTATTTT. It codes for CASSLALAMSTDTQYF.

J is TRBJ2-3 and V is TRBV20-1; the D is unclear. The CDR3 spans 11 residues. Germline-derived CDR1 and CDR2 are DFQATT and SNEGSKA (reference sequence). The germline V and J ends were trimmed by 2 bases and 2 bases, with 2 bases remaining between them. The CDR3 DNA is TGCAGTGCTAGACTCACAGATACGCAGTATTTT. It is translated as CSARLTDTQYF.

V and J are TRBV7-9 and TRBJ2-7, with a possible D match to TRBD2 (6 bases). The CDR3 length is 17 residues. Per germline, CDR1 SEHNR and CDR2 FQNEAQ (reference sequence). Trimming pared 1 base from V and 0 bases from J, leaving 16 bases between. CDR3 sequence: CASSLVQTDYSSYEQYF. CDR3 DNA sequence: TGTGCCAGCAGCTTAGTCCAGACGGACTACAGCTCCTACGAGCAGTACTTC.

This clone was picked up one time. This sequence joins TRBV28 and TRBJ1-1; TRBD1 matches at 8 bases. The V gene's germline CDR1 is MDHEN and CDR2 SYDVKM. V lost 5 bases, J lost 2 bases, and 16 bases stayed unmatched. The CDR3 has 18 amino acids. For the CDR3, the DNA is TGTGCCAGCAGTCCGAAGCCCGCACGGACAGGGCCTAACACTGAAGCTTTCTTT. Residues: CASSPKPARTGPNTEAFF. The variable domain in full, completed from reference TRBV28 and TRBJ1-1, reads DVKVTQSSRYLVKRTGEKVFLECVQDMDHENMFWYRQDPGLGLRLIYFSYDVKMKEKGDIPEGYSVSREKKERFSLILESASTNQTSMYLCASSPKPARTGPNTEAFFGQGTRLTVV.

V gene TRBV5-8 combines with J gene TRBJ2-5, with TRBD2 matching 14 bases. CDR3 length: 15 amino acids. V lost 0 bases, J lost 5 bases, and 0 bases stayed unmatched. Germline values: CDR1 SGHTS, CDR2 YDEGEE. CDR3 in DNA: TGTGCCAGCAGCTTGGGACTAGCGGGAGGGGAGACCCAGTACTTC. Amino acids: CASSLGLAGGETQYF.

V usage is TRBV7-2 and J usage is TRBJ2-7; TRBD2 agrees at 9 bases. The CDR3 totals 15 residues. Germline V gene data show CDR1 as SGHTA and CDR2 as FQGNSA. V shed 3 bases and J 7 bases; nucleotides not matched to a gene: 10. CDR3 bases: TGTGCCAGCAGCTTTATCCTAGCGGGGACGGGGGAGCAGTACTTC. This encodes CASSFILAGTGEQYF.

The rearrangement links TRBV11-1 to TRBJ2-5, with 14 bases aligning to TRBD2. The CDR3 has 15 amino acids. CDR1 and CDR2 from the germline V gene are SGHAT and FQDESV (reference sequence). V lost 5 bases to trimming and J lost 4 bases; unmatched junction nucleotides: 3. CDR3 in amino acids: CASSGTSGSRETQYF. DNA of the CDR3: TGTGCCAGCAGCGGGACTAGCGGGAGTCGAGAGACCCAGTACTTC.

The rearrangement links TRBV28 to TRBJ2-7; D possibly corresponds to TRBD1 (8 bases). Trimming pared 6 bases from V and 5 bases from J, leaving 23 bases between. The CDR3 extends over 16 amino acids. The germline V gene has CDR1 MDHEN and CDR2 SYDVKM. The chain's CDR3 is CASRQQGGGSTNEQYF. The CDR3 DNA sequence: TGTGCCAGCAGGCAACAGGGGGGCGGGAGTACAAACGAGCAGTACTTC.

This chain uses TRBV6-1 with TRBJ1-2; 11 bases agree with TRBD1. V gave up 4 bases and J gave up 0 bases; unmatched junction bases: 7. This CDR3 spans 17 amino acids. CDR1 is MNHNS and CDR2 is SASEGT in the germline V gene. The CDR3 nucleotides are TGTGCCAGCAGTGCATACGGACAGGGGGCAACTAACTATGGCTACACCTTC. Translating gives CASSAYGQGATNYGYTF.

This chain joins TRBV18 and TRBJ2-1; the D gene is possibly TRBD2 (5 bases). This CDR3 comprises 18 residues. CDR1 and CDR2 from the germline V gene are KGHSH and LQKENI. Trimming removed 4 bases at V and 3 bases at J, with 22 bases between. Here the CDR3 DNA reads TGTGCCAGCTCACAGAATTTTCTCGACTACCTAGGCTACAATGAGCAGTTCTTC. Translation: CASSQNFLDYLGYNEQFF.

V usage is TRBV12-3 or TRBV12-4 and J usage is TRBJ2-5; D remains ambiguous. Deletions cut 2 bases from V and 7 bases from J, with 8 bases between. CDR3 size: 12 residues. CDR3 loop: CASSLNVRTQYF. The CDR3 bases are TGTGCCAGCAGTTTAAATGTCAGGACCCAGTACTTC.

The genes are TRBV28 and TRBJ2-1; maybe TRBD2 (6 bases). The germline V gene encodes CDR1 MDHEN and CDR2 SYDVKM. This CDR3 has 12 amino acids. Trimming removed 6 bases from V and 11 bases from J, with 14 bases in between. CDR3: CASSSGTAKQFF. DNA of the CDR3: TGTGCCAGCAGCTCCGGGACTGCCAAGCAGTTCTTC.

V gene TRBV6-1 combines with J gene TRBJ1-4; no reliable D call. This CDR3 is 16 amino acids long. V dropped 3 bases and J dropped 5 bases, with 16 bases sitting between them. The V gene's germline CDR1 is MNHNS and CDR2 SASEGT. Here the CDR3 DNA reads TGTGCCAGCAGTGACCGTAGGAGGGTCTCGAATGAAAAACTGTTTTTT. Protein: CASSDRRRVSNEKLFF.

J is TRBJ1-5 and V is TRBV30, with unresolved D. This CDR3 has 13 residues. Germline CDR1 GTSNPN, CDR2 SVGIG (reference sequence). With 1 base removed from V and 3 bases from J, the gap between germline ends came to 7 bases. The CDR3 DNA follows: TGTGCCTGGAGTGAGGAGCACAATCAGCCCCAGCATTTT. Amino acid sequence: CAWSEEHNQPQHF.

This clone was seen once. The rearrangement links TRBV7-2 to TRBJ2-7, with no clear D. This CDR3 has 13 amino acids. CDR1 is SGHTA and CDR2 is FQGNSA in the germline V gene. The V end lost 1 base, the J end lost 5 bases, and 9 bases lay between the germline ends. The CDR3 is CASSLGSFDEQYF. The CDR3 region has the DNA TGTGCCAGCAGCTTAGGTAGCTTCGACGAGCAGTACTTC.

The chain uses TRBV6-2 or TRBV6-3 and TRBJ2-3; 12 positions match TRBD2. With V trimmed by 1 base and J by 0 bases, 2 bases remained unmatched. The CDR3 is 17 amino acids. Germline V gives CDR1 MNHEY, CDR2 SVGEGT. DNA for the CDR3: TGTGCCAGCAGTTACTTCGGACTAGCGGGAAGCACAGATACGCAGTATTTT. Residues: CASSYFGLAGSTDTQYF.

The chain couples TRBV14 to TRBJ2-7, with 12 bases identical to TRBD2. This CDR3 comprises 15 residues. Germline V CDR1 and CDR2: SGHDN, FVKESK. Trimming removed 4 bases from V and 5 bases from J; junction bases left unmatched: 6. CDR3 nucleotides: TGTGCCAGCAGCCGCCGACTAGCGGGAGACAACGAGCAGTACTTC. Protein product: CASSRRLAGDNEQYF. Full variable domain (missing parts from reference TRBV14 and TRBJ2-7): EAGVTQFPSHSVIEKGQTVTLRCDPISGHDNLYWYRRVMGKEIKFLLHFVKESKQDESGMPNNRFLAERTGGTYSTLKVQPAELEDSGVYFCASSRRLAGDNEQYFGPGTRLTVT.

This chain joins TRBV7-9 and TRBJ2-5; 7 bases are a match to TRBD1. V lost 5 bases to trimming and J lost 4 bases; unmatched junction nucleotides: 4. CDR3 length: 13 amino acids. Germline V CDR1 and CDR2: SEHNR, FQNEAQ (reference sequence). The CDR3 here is CASSRGHTETQYF. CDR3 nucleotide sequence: TGTGCCAGCAGCAGGGGGCATACAGAGACCCAGTACTTC.

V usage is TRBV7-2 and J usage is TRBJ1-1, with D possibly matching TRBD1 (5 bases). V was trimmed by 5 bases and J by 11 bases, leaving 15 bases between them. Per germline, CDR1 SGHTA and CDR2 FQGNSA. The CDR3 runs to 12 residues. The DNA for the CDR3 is TGTGCCAGCAGCCAACAGGAAGGGAGGGCTTTCTTT. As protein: CASSQQEGRAFF.